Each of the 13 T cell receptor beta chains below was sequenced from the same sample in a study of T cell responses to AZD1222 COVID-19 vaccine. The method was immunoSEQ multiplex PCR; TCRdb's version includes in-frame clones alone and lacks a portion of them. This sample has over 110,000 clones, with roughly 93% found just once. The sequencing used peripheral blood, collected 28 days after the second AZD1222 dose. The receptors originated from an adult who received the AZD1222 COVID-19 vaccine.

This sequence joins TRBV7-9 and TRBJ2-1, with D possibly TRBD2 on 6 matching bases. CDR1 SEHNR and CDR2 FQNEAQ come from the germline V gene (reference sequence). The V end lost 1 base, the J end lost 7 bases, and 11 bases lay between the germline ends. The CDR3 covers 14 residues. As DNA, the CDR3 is TGTGCCAGCAGCTTAGGACCCGGGGGAAATGAGCAGTTCTTC. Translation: CASSLGPGGNEQFF.

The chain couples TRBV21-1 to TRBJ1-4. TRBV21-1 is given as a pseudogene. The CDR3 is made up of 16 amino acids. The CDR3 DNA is TGTGCCAGCAGCGCCCCGGGAGGGGCCACCAATGAAAAACTGTTTTTT. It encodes CASSAPGGATNEKLFF.

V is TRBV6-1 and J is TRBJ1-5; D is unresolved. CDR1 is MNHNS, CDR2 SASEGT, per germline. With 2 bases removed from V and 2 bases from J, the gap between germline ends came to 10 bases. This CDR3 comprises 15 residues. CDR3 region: CASSESLVGNQPQHF. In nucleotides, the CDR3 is TGTGCCAGCAGTGAAAGTCTGGTGGGCAATCAGCCCCAGCATTTT.

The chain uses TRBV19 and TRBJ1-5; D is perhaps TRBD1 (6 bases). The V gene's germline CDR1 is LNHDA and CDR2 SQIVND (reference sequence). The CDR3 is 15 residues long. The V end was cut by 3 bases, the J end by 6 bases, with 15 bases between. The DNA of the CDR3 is TGTGCCAGTAGTATTTTGGGGGGCACGGGTCAGCCCCAGCATTTT. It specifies CASSILGGTGQPQHF.

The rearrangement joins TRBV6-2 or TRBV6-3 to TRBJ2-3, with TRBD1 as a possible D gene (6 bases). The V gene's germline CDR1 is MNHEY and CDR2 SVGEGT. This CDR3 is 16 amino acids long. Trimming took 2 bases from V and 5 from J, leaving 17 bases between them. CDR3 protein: CASSYGGRETLDTQYF. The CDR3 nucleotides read TGTGCCAGCAGTTACGGGGGCCGCGAGACCCTAGATACGCAGTATTTT.

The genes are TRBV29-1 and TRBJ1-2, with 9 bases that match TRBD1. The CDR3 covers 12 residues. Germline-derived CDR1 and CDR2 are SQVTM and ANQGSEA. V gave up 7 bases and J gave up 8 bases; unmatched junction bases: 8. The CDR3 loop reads CSAGTGMRGYTF. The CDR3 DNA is TGCAGCGCCGGGACAGGGATGAGAGGCTACACCTTC.

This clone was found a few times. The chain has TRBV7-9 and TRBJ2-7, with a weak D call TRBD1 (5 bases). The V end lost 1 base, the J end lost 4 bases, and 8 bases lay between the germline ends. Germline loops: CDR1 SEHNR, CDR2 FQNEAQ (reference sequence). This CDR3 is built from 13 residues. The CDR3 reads CASSLGGGYEQYF. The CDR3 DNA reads TGTGCCAGCAGCTTAGGGGGCGGATACGAGCAGTACTTC.

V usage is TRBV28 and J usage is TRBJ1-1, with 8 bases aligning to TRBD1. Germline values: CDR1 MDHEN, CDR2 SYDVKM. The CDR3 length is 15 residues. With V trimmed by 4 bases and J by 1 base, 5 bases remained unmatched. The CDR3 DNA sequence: TGTGCCAGCAGTTCTCACGGGACAGGGAACACTGAAGCTTTCTTT. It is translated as CASSSHGTGNTEAFF.

The CDR3 is CASSNYRDTEAFF. As DNA, the CDR3 is TGTGCCAGCAGCAACTATAGGGACACTGAAGCTTTCTTT. The V gene is TRBV7-3, the J gene TRBJ1-1; D ambiguous. There are 13 residues in the CDR3. Germline CDR1 and CDR2: SGHTA and FQGTGA. Trimming took 5 bases from V and 3 from J, leaving 10 bases between them.

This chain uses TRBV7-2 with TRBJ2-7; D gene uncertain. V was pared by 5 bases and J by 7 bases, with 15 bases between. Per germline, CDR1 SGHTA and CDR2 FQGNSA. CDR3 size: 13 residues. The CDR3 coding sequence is TGTGCCAGCAGCACCCCCACCGTAGGGGAGCAGTACTTC. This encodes CASSTPTVGEQYF.

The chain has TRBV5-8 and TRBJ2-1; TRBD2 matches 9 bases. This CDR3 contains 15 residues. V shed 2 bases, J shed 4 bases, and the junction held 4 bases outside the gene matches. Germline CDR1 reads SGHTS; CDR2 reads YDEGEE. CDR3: CASSFGSGGYNEQFF. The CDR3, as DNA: TGTGCCAGCAGCTTCGGAAGCGGGGGGTACAATGAGCAGTTCTTC. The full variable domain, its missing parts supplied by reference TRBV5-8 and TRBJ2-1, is EAGVTQSPTHLIKTRGQQATLRCSPISGHTSVYWYQQALGLGLQFLLWYDEGEERNRGNFPPRFSGRQFPNYSSELNVNALELEDSALYLCASSFGSGGYNEQFFGPGTRLTVL.

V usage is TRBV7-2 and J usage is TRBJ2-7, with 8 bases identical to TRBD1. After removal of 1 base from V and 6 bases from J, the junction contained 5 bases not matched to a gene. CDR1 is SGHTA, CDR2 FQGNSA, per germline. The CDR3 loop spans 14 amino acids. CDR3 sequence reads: CASSLDQGAREQYV. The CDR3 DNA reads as TGTGCCAGCAGCTTAGATCAGGGGGCGCGCGAGCAGTACGTC.

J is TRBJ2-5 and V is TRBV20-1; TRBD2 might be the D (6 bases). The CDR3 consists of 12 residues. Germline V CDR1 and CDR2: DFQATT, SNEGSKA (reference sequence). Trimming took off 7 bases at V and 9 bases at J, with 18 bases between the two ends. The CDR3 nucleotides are TGCAGTGTTAGTCGAGTTGGGGAGGCCCAGTACTTC. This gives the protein CSVSRVGEAQYF.